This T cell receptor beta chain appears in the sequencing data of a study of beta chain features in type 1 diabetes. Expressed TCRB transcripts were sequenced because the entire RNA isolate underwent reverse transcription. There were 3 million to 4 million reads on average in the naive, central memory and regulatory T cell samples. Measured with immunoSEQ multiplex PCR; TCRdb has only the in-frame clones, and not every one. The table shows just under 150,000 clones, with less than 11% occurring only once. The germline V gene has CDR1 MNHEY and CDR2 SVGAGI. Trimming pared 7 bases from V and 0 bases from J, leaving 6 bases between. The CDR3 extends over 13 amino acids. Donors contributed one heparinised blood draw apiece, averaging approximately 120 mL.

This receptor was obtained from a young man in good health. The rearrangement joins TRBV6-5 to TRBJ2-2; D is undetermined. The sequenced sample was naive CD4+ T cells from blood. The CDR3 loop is CASIDTNTGELFF. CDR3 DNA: TGTGCCAGCATTGACACGAACACCGGGGAGCTGTTTTTT.